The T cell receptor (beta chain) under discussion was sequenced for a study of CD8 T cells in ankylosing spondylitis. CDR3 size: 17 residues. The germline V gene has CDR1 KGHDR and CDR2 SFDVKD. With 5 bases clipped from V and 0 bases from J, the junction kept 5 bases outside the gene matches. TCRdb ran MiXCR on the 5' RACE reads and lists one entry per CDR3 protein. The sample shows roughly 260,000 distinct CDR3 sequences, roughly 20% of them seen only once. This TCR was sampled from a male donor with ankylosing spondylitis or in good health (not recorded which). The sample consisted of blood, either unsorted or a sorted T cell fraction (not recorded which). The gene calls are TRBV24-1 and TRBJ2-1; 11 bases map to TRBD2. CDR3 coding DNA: TGTGCCACCAGTGGTAGCGGGGGGGCGAGCTCCTACAATGAGCAGTTCTTC. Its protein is CATSGSGGASSYNEQFF.